This T cell receptor beta chain appears in the sequencing data of a study of CD8+ T cells in alopecia areata. Sequencing relied on a cDNA template that was reverse transcribed from extracted RNA. The data were produced by immunoSEQ multiplex PCR, yet TCRdb's version contains in-frame clones alone and is incomplete. The sample yields roughly 110,000 clones, without any singletons. This clone appeared a few times. The antigen remains unidentified. Each gene name is a mouse one. The missing CDR3 end, 4 residues past where the read stops, is filled in from the germline J gene. Study results and caveats: Relative to mice, TCR sharing across patients was less clear, a difference possibly HLA-related. Affected lesional scalp, above all in alopecia totalis/universalis, was more clonal than normal scalp.

The CDR3 runs 16 residues. V trimming: 2 bases; J trimming: 1 base; junction bases outside the gene matches: 6. Germline CDR1 reads NNHDY; CDR2 reads SYVADS. This clonotype originated in a C3H/HeJ mouse with alopecia areata. MHC haplotype here: H2-k. Material for sequencing was lesional skin. This sequence joins TRBV13-3 and TRBJ2-1; 7 nucleotides match TRBD2. The CDR3 spells CASSETGGGNYAEQFF. The CDR3 bases that were read are TGTGCCAGCAGTGAGACCGGGGGGGGAAACTATGCT.